The clone carrying this TCR beta chain was counted between two and nine times. The data were taken from a study of T-cell memory formation after mild COVID-19. V was clipped by 5 bases and J by 0 bases, with 6 bases between them. The germline V gene has CDR1 KGHDR and CDR2 SFDVKD. The CDR3 spans 14 residues. TCRdb re-called the 5' RACE reads through MiXCR, storing one row per CDR3 protein. Of approximately 260,000 distinct CDR3 sequences detected, roughly 16% appear once; the ten largest clones hold over 20%. The sequenced sample consisted of PBMCs or a T cell subset sorted from them (not recorded which). The clonotype comes from a young man who had mild COVID-19 (a few samples of this study predate the infection). Cell type and time point are not known. J is TRBJ2-2 and V is TRBV24-1; no reliable D call. The DNA of the CDR3 is TGTGCCACCAGTGCCAATCCGAACACCGGGGAGCTGTTTTTT. It is translated as CATSANPNTGELFF.